This entry lists 30 T cell receptor beta chains sequenced from one sample in a study of T cell responses to AZD1222 COVID-19 vaccine. Method: immunoSEQ multiplex PCR; TCRdb's copy keeps in-frame clones and lacks some. Of roughly 200,000 clones in the sample, approximately 90% were seen once. The source was peripheral blood, collected 28 days after the second AZD1222 dose. These receptors all stem from an adult who received the AZD1222 COVID-19 vaccine.

The chain recombines TRBV27 with TRBJ2-7; D may match TRBD1 or TRBD2 (5 bases each). The CDR3 is 15 amino acids. Germline-derived CDR1 and CDR2 are MNHEY and SMNVEV (reference sequence). V lost 6 bases and J 4 bases, leaving 19 bases between the germline ends. In DNA, the CDR3 is TGTGCCAGCAGACCTCTGGGGCTAGCACTGTACGAGCAGTACTTC. Translated, it gives CASRPLGLALYEQYF.

The chain has TRBV19 and TRBJ2-7, with no clear D. V lost 3 bases and J 6 bases, leaving 9 bases between the germline ends. CDR1 and CDR2 (germline): LNHDA, SQIVND (reference sequence). This CDR3 spans 12 amino acids. This CDR3 reads CASSISATEQYF. As DNA, the CDR3 is TGTGCCAGTAGTATTTCAGCTACCGAGCAGTACTTC.

This clone was picked up one time. The V gene is TRBV12-5, the J gene TRBJ2-5; D remains ambiguous. Looked up from germline, CDR1 is LGHNT and CDR2 is FRNRAP. Trimming cost V 0 bases and J 5 bases, with 7 bases left between them. The length of the CDR3 is 13 residues. DNA for the CDR3: TGTGCTAGTGGTTTGGTGGGGTCCGAGACCCAGTACTTC. Translating gives CASGLVGSETQYF.

V gene TRBV27 combines with J gene TRBJ2-1; the match to TRBD2 covers 12 bases. Germline values: CDR1 MNHEY, CDR2 SMNVEV (reference sequence). Unmatched junction bases numbered 10, after V lost 4 bases and J lost 6 bases. The CDR3 runs 17 residues. This CDR3 reads CASSSTSGRGFSNEQFF. The CDR3 DNA is TGTGCCAGCAGTTCGACTAGCGGGAGAGGGTTTAGCAATGAGCAGTTCTTC.

This rearrangement joins TRBV28 to TRBJ1-5, with 9 bases that match TRBD1. Germline V lookup: CDR1 MDHEN, CDR2 SYDVKM. The CDR3 loop spans 15 amino acids. J was trimmed by 6 bases and V by 6 bases; bases with no gene match: 9. This CDR3 reads CASRTGTGPSQPQHF. The CDR3 nucleotides read TGTGCCAGCAGGACCGGGACAGGGCCCAGTCAGCCCCAGCATTTT.

The chain carries TRBV6-2 or TRBV6-3 and TRBJ2-1; 11 bases agree with TRBD2. V lost 2 bases to trimming and J lost 15 bases; unmatched junction nucleotides: 12. This CDR3 is built from 15 residues. Germline lookup yields CDR1 MNHEY and CDR2 SVGEGT. The CDR3 nucleotides are TGTGCCAGCAGTTACCGGACTAGCGGGCCGATTGGGTGGTTCTTC. Translation gives CASSYRTSGPIGWFF.

The V and J genes are TRBV7-6 and TRBJ2-3, with 12 bases lining up with TRBD2. J was trimmed by 5 bases and V by 4 bases; bases with no gene match: 4. The germline V gene encodes CDR1 SGHVS and CDR2 FNYEAQ. There are 15 residues in the CDR3. The CDR3 DNA reads as TGTGCCAGCAGCTCGCTAGCGGGAGGGAAAGATACGCAGTATTTT. Translated, it gives CASSSLAGGKDTQYF.

This clone was seen just once. This chain connects TRBV7-2 to TRBJ1-1; 8 nucleotides agree with TRBD1. The CDR3 is made up of 15 amino acids. Germline CDR1 SGHTA, CDR2 FQGNSA. The ends lost 5 bases at V and 4 bases at J; junction bases unmatched: 9. CDR3 in amino acids: CASSPQQGGGTEAFF. The DNA of the CDR3 is TGTGCCAGCAGCCCCCAACAGGGGGGGGGCACTGAAGCTTTCTTT.

The chain employs TRBV14 and TRBJ1-2; D gene unclear. CDR1 and CDR2 (germline): SGHDN, FVKESK. This CDR3 is built from 12 residues. The V end was cut by 2 bases, the J end by 2 bases, with 3 bases between. The CDR3 DNA is TGTGCCAGCAGCCAAATGAACTATGGCTACACCTTC. Its translation: CASSQMNYGYTF.

The chain is built from TRBV5-1 and TRBJ2-2; D tentatively reads TRBD1 or TRBD2 (6 bases each). Germline CDR1 and CDR2: SGHRS and YFSETQ. This CDR3 region has 16 residues. V gave up 5 bases and J gave up 1 base, with 15 bases separating them. CDR3 amino acids: CASREGQLQNTGELFF. In DNA form, the CDR3 reads TGCGCCAGCAGGGAGGGACAATTACAGAACACCGGGGAGCTGTTTTTT. The entire variable domain, with the rest obtained from reference TRBV5-1 and TRBJ2-2, is as follows: KAGVTQTPRYLIKTRGQQVTLSCSPISGHRSVSWYQQTPGQGLQFLFEYFSETQRNKGNFPGRFSGRQFSNSRSEMNVSTLELGDSALYLCASREGQLQNTGELFFGEGSRLTVL.

This chain links TRBV19 with TRBJ2-7; D uncertain. The CDR3 length is 16 residues. Germline V gene data show CDR1 as LNHDA and CDR2 as SQIVND (reference sequence). V was shortened by 8 bases and J by 7 bases, with 27 bases between the two germline ends. CDR3 amino acids: CASSSTRAGQHREQYF. The CDR3 DNA follows: TGTGCCAGTTCCTCAACCCGGGCAGGCCAACATCGGGAGCAGTACTTC.

The rearrangement links TRBV25-1 to TRBJ1-1; 8 positions agree with TRBD1. The CDR3 is 16 residues long. CDR1 and CDR2 from the germline V gene are MGHDK and SYGVNS. J lost 0 bases, V lost 3 bases, and 6 bases had no gene match. CDR3 protein: CASSDPGQGMNTEAFF. The DNA of the CDR3 is TGTGCCAGCAGTGACCCCGGACAGGGTATGAACACTGAAGCTTTCTTT.

V is TRBV9 and J is TRBJ2-7, with D uncertain. Germline V gene data show CDR1 as SGDLS and CDR2 as YYNGEE. This CDR3 comprises 16 residues. V was trimmed by 0 bases and J by 6 bases, leaving 19 bases between them. CDR3 sequence (DNA): TGTGCCAGCAGCGTAGGGACGAGTAATAGATACCCCGAGCAGTACTTC. This gives the protein CASSVGTSNRYPEQYF.

The V and J genes are TRBV29-1 and TRBJ1-2; D remains ambiguous. V was cut by 2 bases and J by 5 bases, with 6 bases left in between. The germline V gene encodes CDR1 SQVTM and CDR2 ANQGSEA. The CDR3 length is 11 residues. Here the CDR3 DNA reads TGCAGCGTTGAATCGGGTTATGGCTACACCTTC. Its protein is CSVESGYGYTF. The full variable domain, completed using reference TRBV29-1 and TRBJ1-2, is SAVISQKPSRDICQRGTSLTIQCQVDSQVTMMFWYRQQPGQSLTLIATANQGSEATYESGFVIDKFPISRPNLTFSTLTVSNMSPEDSSIYLCSVESGYGYTFGSGTRLTVV.

V gene TRBV9 combines with J gene TRBJ2-2; D is ambiguous. V dropped 5 bases and J dropped 7 bases, with 12 bases sitting between them. In germline, CDR1 is SGDLS, CDR2 YYNGEE. The CDR3 is 13 amino acids. The CDR3 region has the DNA TGTGCCAGCAGAAAAAAGATAGACGGGGAGCTGTTTTTT. Translating it yields CASRKKIDGELFF.

This sequence joins TRBV5-1 and TRBJ2-5; no definite D call. Germline V gene lookup returns CDR1 SGHRS and CDR2 YFSETQ. CDR3 length: 14 residues. V lost 1 base to trimming and J lost 7 bases, with 14 bases between them. DNA of the CDR3: TGCGCCAGCAGCTTGCAGTCCCAGCTGGGGACCCAGTACTTC. Translation: CASSLQSQLGTQYF.

The chain recombines TRBV2 with TRBJ1-1; D unclear. Germline CDR1 reads SNHLY; CDR2 reads FYNNEI. Trimming took 6 bases from V and 7 from J, leaving 12 bases between them. This CDR3 is built from 12 residues. The CDR3 loop reads CASRGDVVEAFF. CDR3 bases: TGTGCCAGCAGGGGTGACGTTGTTGAAGCTTTCTTT.

The genes are TRBV29-1 and TRBJ2-2, with D maybe TRBD2 (6 bases). Trimming cost V 6 bases and J 6 bases, with 14 bases left between them. The CDR3 contains 13 residues. Germline values: CDR1 SQVTM, CDR2 ANQGSEA. CDR3 in amino acids: CSVDPTGAGELFF. The CDR3 DNA follows: TGCAGCGTGGACCCTACGGGGGCCGGGGAGCTGTTTTTT.

The chain couples TRBV28 to TRBJ2-1, with TRBD2 identical over 16 bases. J was trimmed by 15 bases and V by 7 bases; bases with no gene match: 12. The CDR3 is 15 amino acids. Per germline, CDR1 MDHEN and CDR2 SYDVKM. In DNA, the CDR3 is TGTGCCAGCAACCCGGGGACTAGCGGGAGGGCCACCGCGTTCTTC. This sequence encodes CASNPGTSGRATAFF. The whole variable domain, remainder taken from reference TRBV28 and TRBJ2-1, is DVKVTQSSRYLVKRTGEKVFLECVQDMDHENMFWYRQDPGLGLRLIYFSYDVKMKEKGDIPEGYSVSREKKERFSLILESASTNQTSMYLCASNPGTSGRATAFFGPGTRLTVL.

CDR3: CASSSILTNEKLFF. CDR3 in DNA: TGTGCCAGCAGCTCGATACTAACTAATGAAAAACTGTTTTTT. The genes are TRBV11-2 and TRBJ1-4; D unresolved. V gave up 4 bases and J gave up 1 base, with 7 bases separating them. Germline CDR1 SGHAT, CDR2 FQNNGV. The CDR3 runs 14 residues.

The chain joins TRBV5-4 to TRBJ2-1; the match to TRBD2 covers 7 bases. Trimming cost V 5 bases and J 5 bases; bases outside gene matches: 16. The germline V gene has CDR1 SGHNT and CDR2 YYREEE (reference sequence). The CDR3 sequence is 17 residues long. The CDR3 region is CASSSQTGLPNHNEQFF. The CDR3, as DNA: TGTGCCAGCAGTTCTCAAACGGGACTACCAAACCACAATGAGCAGTTCTTC.

This chain uses TRBV9 with TRBJ2-1; 9 bases map to TRBD2. V shed 4 bases and J 4 bases; nucleotides not matched to a gene: 9. CDR1 SGDLS and CDR2 YYNGEE come from the germline V gene. The CDR3 totals 16 residues. The DNA of the CDR3 is TGTGCCAGCAGCCCAGGGGCTAGCGGGAAGTACAATGAGCAGTTCTTC. It specifies CASSPGASGKYNEQFF.

The J gene is TRBJ1-1, the V gene TRBV10-3, with D maybe TRBD1 (6 bases). The germline CDR1 and CDR2 sequences are ENHRY and SYGVKD. The CDR3 extends over 18 amino acids. The V and J ends lost 4 bases and 3 bases respectively, with 24 bases between them. The CDR3 sequence is CAISAVKGEGVSDTEAFF. As DNA, the CDR3 is TGTGCCATCAGTGCTGTCAAGGGTGAGGGGGTTTCGGACACTGAAGCTTTCTTT.

This sequence joins TRBV28 and TRBJ1-6; D ambiguous. This CDR3 has 12 residues. V lost 4 bases and J lost 8, with 6 bases in between. In germline, CDR1 is MDHEN, CDR2 SYDVKM. The CDR3 protein is CASSSDHSPLHF. The CDR3 nucleotides are TGTGCCAGCAGTTCTGATCATTCACCCCTCCACTTT. Full variable domain (remainder filled in from reference TRBV28 and TRBJ1-6): DVKVTQSSRYLVKRTGEKVFLECVQDMDHENMFWYRQDPGLGLRLIYFSYDVKMKEKGDIPEGYSVSREKKERFSLILESASTNQTSMYLCASSSDHSPLHFGNGTRLTVT.

This clone was picked up a small number of times. The chain couples TRBV2 to TRBJ1-3, with unresolved D. V shed 6 bases and J shed 2 bases, with 20 bases lying between them. This CDR3 is built from 17 residues. Germline lookup yields CDR1 SNHLY and CDR2 FYNNEI. CDR3 sequence: CASSPQEAFGPGNTIYF. CDR3 DNA sequence: TGTGCCAGCAGCCCCCAAGAGGCGTTTGGGCCTGGAAACACCATATATTTT.

With respect to this clone: A junction boundary mismatches the germline segment, possibly from a read error. The chain is built from TRBV7-8 and TRBJ2-1; 10 bases align to TRBD2. This CDR3 comprises 15 residues. CDR1 is SGHVS, CDR2 FQNEAQ, per germline. CDR3 loop: CASRLAGTSAVEQFF. The CDR3 coding sequence is TGTGCCAGCAGGTTAGCCGGGACTAGCGCGGTCGAGCAGTTCTTC.

V usage is TRBV27 and J usage is TRBJ1-5; maybe TRBD1 (5 bases). The length of the CDR3 is 12 residues. V gave up 3 bases and J gave up 6 bases, with 6 bases separating them. The germline gives CDR1 MNHEY, CDR2 SMNVEV (reference sequence). CDR3: CASSFQGQPQHF. Here the CDR3 DNA reads TGTGCCAGCAGTTTCCAGGGTCAGCCCCAGCATTTT.

The V call is TRBV5-1, the J call TRBJ2-7; no reliable D call. With 4 bases removed from V and 3 bases from J, the gap between germline ends came to 11 bases. This CDR3 region has 13 residues. Germline V gene data show CDR1 as SGHRS and CDR2 as YFSETQ. The CDR3 DNA reads as TGCGCCAGCAGCGTGGAGACCAACTACGAGCAGTACTTC. The encoded protein is CASSVETNYEQYF.

The chain carries TRBV6-4 and TRBJ1-5, with a possible D match to TRBD1 (6 bases). Germline V lookup: CDR1 MRHNA, CDR2 SNTAGT. The CDR3 is made up of 17 amino acids. V lost 4 bases and J lost 3, with 19 bases in between. The CDR3 is CASSGRIQGWPNQPQHF. In DNA form, the CDR3 reads TGTGCCAGCAGTGGTAGAATACAGGGTTGGCCCAATCAGCCCCAGCATTTT.

The V gene is TRBV6-5, the J gene TRBJ2-5; TRBD2 aligns across 7 bases. With V trimmed by 6 bases and J by 5 bases, 9 bases remained unmatched. Germline-derived CDR1 and CDR2 are MNHEY and SVGAGI. CDR3 length equals 14 residues. The CDR3 DNA reads as TGTGCCAGCAGCCGCGGGAGAGGTTGGGAGACCCAGTACTTC. Its protein is CASSRGRGWETQYF.